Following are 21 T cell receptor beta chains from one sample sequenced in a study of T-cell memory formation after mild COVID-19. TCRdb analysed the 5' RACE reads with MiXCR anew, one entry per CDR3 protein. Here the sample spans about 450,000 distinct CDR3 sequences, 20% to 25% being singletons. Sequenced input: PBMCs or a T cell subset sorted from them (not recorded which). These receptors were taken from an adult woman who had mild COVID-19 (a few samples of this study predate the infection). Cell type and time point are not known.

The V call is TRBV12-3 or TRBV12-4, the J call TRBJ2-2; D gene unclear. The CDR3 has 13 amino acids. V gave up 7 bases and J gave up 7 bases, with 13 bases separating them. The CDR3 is CASMGQVLGELFF. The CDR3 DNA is TGTGCCAGCATGGGTCAGGTTCTCGGGGAGCTGTTTTTT.

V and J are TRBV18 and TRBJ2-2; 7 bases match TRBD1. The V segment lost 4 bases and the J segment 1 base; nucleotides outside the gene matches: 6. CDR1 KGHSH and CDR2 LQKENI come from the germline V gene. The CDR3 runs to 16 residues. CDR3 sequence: CASSQPTGLNTGELFF. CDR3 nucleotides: TGTGCCAGCTCACAACCGACAGGGTTGAACACCGGGGAGCTGTTTTTT.

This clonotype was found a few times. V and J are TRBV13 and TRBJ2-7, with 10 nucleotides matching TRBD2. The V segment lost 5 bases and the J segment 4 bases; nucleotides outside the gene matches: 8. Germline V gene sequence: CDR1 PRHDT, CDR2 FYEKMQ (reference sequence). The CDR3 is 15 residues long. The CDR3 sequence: CASSPPSSGGYEQYF. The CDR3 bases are TGTGCCAGCAGCCCACCCTCTAGCGGGGGTTACGAGCAGTACTTC.

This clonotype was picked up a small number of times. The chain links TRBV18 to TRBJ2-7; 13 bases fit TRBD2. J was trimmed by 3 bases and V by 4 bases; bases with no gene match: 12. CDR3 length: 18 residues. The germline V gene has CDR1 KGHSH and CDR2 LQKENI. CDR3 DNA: TGTGCCAGCTCACTCCAAGGGACTAGCGGGGCCTCGGGCTACGAGCAGTACTTC. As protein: CASSLQGTSGASGYEQYF.

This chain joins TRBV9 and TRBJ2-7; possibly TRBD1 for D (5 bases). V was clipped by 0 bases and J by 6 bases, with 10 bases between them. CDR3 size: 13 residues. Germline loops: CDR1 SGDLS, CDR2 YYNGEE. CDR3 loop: CASSVVVGVEQYF. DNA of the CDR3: TGTGCCAGCAGCGTAGTTGTAGGGGTCGAGCAGTACTTC.

CDR3 loop: CASSRGIRASGSHNEQFF. The CDR3 region has the DNA TGTGCCAGCAGCCGGGGAATTCGGGCTAGCGGGAGTCACAATGAGCAGTTCTTC. The chain joins TRBV11-2 to TRBJ2-1; 10 nucleotides match TRBD2. After removal of 5 bases from V and 5 bases from J, the junction contained 15 bases not matched to a gene. The CDR3 consists of 18 residues. CDR1 is SGHAT and CDR2 is FQNNGV in the germline V gene.

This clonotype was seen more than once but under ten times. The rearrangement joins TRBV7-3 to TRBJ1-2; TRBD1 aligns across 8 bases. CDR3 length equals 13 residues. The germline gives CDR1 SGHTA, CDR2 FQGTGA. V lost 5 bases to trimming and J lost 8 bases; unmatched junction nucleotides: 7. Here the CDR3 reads CASSQGQGWGYTF. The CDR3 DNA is TGTGCCAGCAGCCAAGGACAGGGCTGGGGCTACACCTTC.

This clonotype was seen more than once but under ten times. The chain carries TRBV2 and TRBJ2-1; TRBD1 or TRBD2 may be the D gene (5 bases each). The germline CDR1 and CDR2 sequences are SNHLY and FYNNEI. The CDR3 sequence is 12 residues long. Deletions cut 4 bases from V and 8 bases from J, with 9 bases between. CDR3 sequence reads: CASSAWGYEQFF. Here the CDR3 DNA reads TGTGCCAGCAGTGCTTGGGGGTATGAGCAGTTCTTC.

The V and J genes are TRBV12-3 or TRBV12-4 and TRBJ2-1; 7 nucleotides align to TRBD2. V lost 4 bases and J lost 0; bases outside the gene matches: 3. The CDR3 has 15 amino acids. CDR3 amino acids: CASSSRTSSYNEQFF. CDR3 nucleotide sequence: TGTGCCAGCAGTTCTCGGACTAGCTCCTACAATGAGCAGTTCTTC.

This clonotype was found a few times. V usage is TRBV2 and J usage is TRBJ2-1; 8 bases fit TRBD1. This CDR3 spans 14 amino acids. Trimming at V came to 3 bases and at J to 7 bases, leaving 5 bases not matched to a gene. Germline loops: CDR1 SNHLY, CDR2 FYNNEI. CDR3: CASSEDRVRNEQFF. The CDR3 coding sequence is TGTGCCAGCAGTGAGGACAGGGTGAGGAATGAGCAGTTCTTC.

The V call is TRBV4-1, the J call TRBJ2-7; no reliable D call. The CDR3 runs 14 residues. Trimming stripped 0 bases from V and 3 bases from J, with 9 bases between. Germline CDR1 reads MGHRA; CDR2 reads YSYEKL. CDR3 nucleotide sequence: TGCGCCAGCAGCCAAGATAGGTCGGGCTACGAGCAGTACTTC. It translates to CASSQDRSGYEQYF.

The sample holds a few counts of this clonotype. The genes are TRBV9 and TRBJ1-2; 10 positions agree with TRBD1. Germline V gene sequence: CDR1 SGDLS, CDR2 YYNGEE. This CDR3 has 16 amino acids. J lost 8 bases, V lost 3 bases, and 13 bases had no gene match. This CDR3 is CASSASPGQGLLGYTF. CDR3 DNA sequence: TGTGCCAGCAGCGCCTCACCGGGACAGGGGCTGTTGGGCTACACCTTC.

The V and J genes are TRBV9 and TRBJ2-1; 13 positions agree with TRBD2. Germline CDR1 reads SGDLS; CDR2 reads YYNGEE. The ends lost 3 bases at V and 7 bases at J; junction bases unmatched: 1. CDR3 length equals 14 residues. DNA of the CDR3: TGTGCCAGCAGCGCGACTAGCGGGAGGAATGAGCAGTTCTTC. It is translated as CASSATSGRNEQFF.

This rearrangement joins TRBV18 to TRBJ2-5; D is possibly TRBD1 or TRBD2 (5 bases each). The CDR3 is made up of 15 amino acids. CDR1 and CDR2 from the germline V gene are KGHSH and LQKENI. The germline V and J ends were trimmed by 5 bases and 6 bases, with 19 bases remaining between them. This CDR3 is CASSKDTGKVKTQYF. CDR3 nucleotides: TGTGCCAGCTCAAAGGACACGGGGAAGGTTAAGACCCAGTACTTC. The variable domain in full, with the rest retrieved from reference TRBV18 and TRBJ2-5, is NAGVMQNPRHLVRRRGQEARLRCSPMKGHSHVYWYRQLPEEGLKFMVYLQKENIIDESGMPKERFSAEFPKEGPSILRIQQVVRGDSAAYFCASSKDTGKVKTQYFGPGTRLLVL.

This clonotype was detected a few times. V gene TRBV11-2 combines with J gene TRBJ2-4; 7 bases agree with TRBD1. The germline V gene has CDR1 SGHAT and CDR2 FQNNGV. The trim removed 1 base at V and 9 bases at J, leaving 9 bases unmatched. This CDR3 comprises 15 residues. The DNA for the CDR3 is TGTGCCAGCAGCTTAGGACAGGGACCGTCGAGCATTCAGTACTTC. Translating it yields CASSLGQGPSSIQYF.

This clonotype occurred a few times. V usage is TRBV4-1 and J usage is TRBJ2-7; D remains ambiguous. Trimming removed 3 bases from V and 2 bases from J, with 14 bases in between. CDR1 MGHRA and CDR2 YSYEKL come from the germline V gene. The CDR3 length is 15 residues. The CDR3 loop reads CASSQRSGSTYEQYF. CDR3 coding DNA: TGCGCCAGCAGCCAGAGGAGTGGCAGTACCTACGAGCAGTACTTC.

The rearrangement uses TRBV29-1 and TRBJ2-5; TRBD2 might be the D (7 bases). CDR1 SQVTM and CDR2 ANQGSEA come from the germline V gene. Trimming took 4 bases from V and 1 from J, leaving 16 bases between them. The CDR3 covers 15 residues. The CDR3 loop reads CSVGEIGGLQETQYF. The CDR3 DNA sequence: TGCAGCGTTGGGGAGATCGGGGGGCTCCAAGAGACCCAGTACTTC.

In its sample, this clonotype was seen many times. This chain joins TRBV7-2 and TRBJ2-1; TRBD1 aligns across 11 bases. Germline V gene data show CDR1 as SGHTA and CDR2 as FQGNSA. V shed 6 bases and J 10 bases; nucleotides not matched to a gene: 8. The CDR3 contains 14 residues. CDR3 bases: TGTGCCAGCAGGTTGGGACAGGGGGTTGGGGAGCAGTTCTTC. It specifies CASRLGQGVGEQFF.

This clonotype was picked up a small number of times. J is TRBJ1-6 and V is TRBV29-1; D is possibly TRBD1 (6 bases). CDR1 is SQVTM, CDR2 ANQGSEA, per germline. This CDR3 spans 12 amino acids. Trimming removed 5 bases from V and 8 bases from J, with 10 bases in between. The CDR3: CSVRDTDSPLHF. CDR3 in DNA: TGCAGCGTTCGGGACACCGATTCACCCCTCCACTTT.

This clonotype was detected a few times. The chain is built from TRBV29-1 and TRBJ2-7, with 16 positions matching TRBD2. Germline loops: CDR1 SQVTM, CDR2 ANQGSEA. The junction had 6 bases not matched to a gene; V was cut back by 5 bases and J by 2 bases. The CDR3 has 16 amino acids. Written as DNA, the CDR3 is TGCAGCGTTAGGGGACTAGCGGGAGGGCCCACCTACGAGCAGTACTTC. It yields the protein CSVRGLAGGPTYEQYF.

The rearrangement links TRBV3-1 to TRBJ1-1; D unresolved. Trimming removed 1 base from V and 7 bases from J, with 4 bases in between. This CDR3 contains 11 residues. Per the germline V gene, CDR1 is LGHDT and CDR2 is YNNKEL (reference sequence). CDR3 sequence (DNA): TGTGCCAGCAGCCAAGTAGGTGAAGCTTTCTTT. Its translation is CASSQVGEAFF.